These 15 T cell receptor beta chains originate from one sample sequenced in a study of T cell responses to AZD1222 COVID-19 vaccine. Data came from immunoSEQ multiplex PCR; TCRdb stores just in-frame clones and leaves some out. The sample lists under 85,000 clones, roughly 84% occurring once. This sample comprised peripheral blood, obtained on day 0 of AZD1222 vaccination. Every receptor here comes from an adult in good health.

The genes are TRBV5-5 and TRBJ2-5; D is perhaps TRBD2 (5 bases). Trimming removed 2 bases at V and 4 bases at J, with 18 bases between. The CDR3 totals 16 residues. Germline CDR1 and CDR2: SGHKS and YYEKEE (reference sequence). CDR3: CASSLPPSGSVETQYF. CDR3 in DNA: TGTGCCAGCAGCTTACCACCCAGTGGGAGTGTAGAGACCCAGTACTTC.

The CDR3 DNA follows: TGTGCCATCAGGGGGACTAGCGGGAGGGACAATGAGCAGTTCTTC. Its protein is CAIRGTSGRDNEQFF. V is TRBV10-3 and J is TRBJ2-1; 16 bases align to TRBD2. Germline V gene data show CDR1 as ENHRY and CDR2 as SYGVKD. The CDR3 consists of 15 residues. The trim removed 6 bases at V and 5 bases at J, leaving 1 base unmatched.

The V gene is TRBV14, the J gene TRBJ2-1; D perhaps matches TRBD1 (6 bases). The CDR3 contains 17 residues. CDR1 is SGHDN, CDR2 FVKESK, per germline. V lost 4 bases to trimming and J lost 4 bases, with 20 bases between them. DNA of the CDR3: TGTGCCAGCAGCCTAATTAGAGGGGCAGGGGCATACAATGAGCAGTTCTTC. Translation: CASSLIRGAGAYNEQFF.

This chain connects TRBV2 to TRBJ1-5; D is perhaps TRBD1 (5 bases). CDR3 length: 14 residues. Trimming left V 3 bases short and J 6 bases short, with 12 bases between. Germline V lookup: CDR1 SNHLY, CDR2 FYNNEI. CDR3 in DNA: TGTGCCAGCAGTGAGAGCGCAGGGAGTCAGCCCCAGCATTTT. Its translation: CASSESAGSQPQHF.

The chain couples TRBV12-3 or TRBV12-4 to TRBJ1-1; D remains ambiguous. Trimming stripped 6 bases from V and 6 bases from J, with 11 bases between. The CDR3 loop spans 12 amino acids. The CDR3 is CASRAYAAEAFF. DNA of the CDR3: TGTGCCAGCAGGGCGTATGCCGCTGAAGCTTTCTTT.

This clone was counted only a few times. The chain uses TRBV29-1 and TRBJ2-1, with 10 bases that match TRBD2. From germline, CDR1 is SQVTM and CDR2 ANQGSEA. This CDR3 is 15 amino acids long. The V gene end was trimmed by 6 bases and the J gene end by 1 base; junction bases not matched to a gene: 6. The CDR3 DNA follows: TGCAGCGTGGATAGTAGCGGGAGGTCCTACAATGAGCAGTTCTTC. Its protein product is CSVDSSGRSYNEQFF.

This chain joins TRBV27 and TRBJ1-1; D remains unclear. The CDR3 runs to 19 residues. V was cut by 2 bases and J by 1 base, with 23 bases left in between. Germline-derived CDR1 and CDR2 are MNHEY and SMNVEV (reference sequence). The CDR3 loop is CASSLQRLPRWGTNTEAFF. The CDR3 region has the DNA TGTGCCAGCAGTTTACAACGACTCCCCCGTTGGGGAACGAACACTGAAGCTTTCTTT.

The V and J genes are TRBV5-1 and TRBJ1-1, with unresolved D. Trimming stripped 0 bases from V and 2 bases from J, with 11 bases between. The CDR3 is 15 residues long. Germline values: CDR1 SGHRS, CDR2 YFSETQ. CDR3 nucleotides: TGCGCCAGCAGCTTGGCCGGGAGAGGAAACACTGAAGCTTTCTTT. Its protein is CASSLAGRGNTEAFF.

V gene TRBV5-5 combines with J gene TRBJ2-2; 8 bases agree with TRBD1. The CDR3 spans 16 residues. The germline gives CDR1 SGHKS, CDR2 YYEKEE (reference sequence). Unmatched junction bases numbered 9, after V lost 4 bases and J lost 4 bases. The CDR3 sequence: CASSALGQGITGELFF. CDR3 nucleotide sequence: TGTGCCAGCAGCGCACTCGGACAGGGAATCACCGGGGAGCTGTTTTTT.

The rearrangement joins TRBV6-2 or TRBV6-3 to TRBJ1-2; the D is unclear. The CDR3 is 13 residues long. Trimming cost V 4 bases and J 0 bases, with 6 bases left between them. Germline V gene lookup returns CDR1 MNHEY and CDR2 SVGEGT. The CDR3 loop is CASSLQPNYGYTF. In nucleotides, the CDR3 is TGTGCCAGCAGTTTACAGCCTAACTATGGCTACACCTTC.

CDR3 DNA: TGTGCCAGCGAAAGTTTGGCAGGGCCCTCCTACGAGCAGTACTTC. Translated, it gives CASESLAGPSYEQYF. The V and J genes are TRBV6-5 and TRBJ2-7, with D tentatively TRBD1 (5 bases). This CDR3 is 15 amino acids long. Trimming removed 8 bases from V and 0 bases from J, with 17 bases in between. Germline-derived CDR1 and CDR2 are MNHEY and SVGAGI.

This clone rates as medium-sized. The chain recombines TRBV4-1 with TRBJ1-5, with D possibly matching TRBD1 (5 bases). V was cut by 0 bases and J by 4 bases, with 10 bases left in between. This CDR3 spans 15 amino acids. Germline V gene sequence: CDR1 MGHRA, CDR2 YSYEKL. The CDR3 here is CASSQDGGRNQPQHF. In DNA, the CDR3 is TGCGCCAGCAGCCAAGATGGGGGAAGGAATCAGCCCCAGCATTTT.

The genes are TRBV2 and TRBJ2-7; TRBD1 aligns across 9 bases. This CDR3 contains 14 residues. After removal of 6 bases from V and 4 bases from J, the junction contained 7 bases not matched to a gene. The germline CDR1 and CDR2 sequences are SNHLY and FYNNEI. The chain's CDR3 is CASRRTGVSYEQYF. As DNA, the CDR3 is TGTGCCAGCAGGCGGACAGGGGTCAGTTACGAGCAGTACTTC.

The V gene is TRBV11-3, the J gene TRBJ2-1; D may be TRBD1 (5 bases). The CDR3 is made up of 14 amino acids. The V end lost 5 bases, the J end lost 7 bases, and 15 bases lay between the germline ends. CDR1 is SGHNT, CDR2 YENEEA, per germline. CDR3: CASSPRQGWNEQFF. Here the CDR3 DNA reads TGTGCCAGCAGCCCCCGGCAGGGATGGAATGAGCAGTTCTTC.

This chain uses TRBV28 with TRBJ1-1; no reliable D call. The CDR3 length is 15 residues. V gave up 7 bases and J gave up 3 bases, with 18 bases separating them. Germline V CDR1 and CDR2: MDHEN, SYDVKM. The CDR3 loop is CASTQTAERYTEAFF. The DNA of the CDR3 is TGTGCCAGCACTCAGACCGCAGAAAGATACACTGAAGCTTTCTTT.